This T cell receptor beta chain emerged from a study of cytomegalovirus exposure and HLA in healthy donors. The PCR made use of 60 Vbeta and 13 Jbeta primers. Here immunoSEQ multiplex PCR was the method, and the copy in TCRdb shows in-frame clones only, minus some. In the table there are 160,000 or so clones, less than 80% of which are singletons. The CDR3 runs 14 residues. Trimming stripped 0 bases from V and 7 bases from J, with 10 bases between. In germline, CDR1 is SGHRS, CDR2 YFSETQ. Sequenced: PBMCs. This TCR came from a woman between 40 and 55 years old in good health and CMV-seronegative. The chain couples TRBV5-1 to TRBJ1-4, with D unresolved. The CDR3 is CASSLAEPLEKLFF. The CDR3 DNA reads TGCGCCAGCAGCTTGGCCGAACCACTTGAAAAACTGTTTTTT. The entire variable domain, with the rest obtained from reference TRBV5-1 and TRBJ1-4, is as follows: KAGVTQTPRYLIKTRGQQVTLSCSPISGHRSVSWYQQTPGQGLQFLFEYFSETQRNKGNFPGRFSGRQFSNSRSEMNVSTLELGDSALYLCASSLAEPLEKLFFGSGTQLSVL.